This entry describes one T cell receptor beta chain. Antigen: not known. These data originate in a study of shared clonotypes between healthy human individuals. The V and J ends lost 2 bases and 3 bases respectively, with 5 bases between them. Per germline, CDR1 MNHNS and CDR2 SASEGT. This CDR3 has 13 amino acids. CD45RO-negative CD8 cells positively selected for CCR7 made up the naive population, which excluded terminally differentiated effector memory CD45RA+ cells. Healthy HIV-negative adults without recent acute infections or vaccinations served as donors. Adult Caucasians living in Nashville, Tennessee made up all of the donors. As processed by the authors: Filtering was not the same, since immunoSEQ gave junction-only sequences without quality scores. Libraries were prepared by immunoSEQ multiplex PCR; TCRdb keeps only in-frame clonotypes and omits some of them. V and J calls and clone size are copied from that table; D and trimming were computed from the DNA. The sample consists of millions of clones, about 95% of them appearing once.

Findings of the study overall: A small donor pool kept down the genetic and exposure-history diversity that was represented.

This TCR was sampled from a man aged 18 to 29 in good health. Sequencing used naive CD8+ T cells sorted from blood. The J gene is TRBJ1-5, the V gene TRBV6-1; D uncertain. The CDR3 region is CASSEFLNQPQHF. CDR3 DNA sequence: TGTGCCAGCAGTGAATTTCTCAATCAGCCCCAGCATTTT.